In its sample, the clone carrying this T cell receptor beta chain was seen many times. The antigen remains undetermined. TCR beta CDR3 regions were amplified from RNA. The HTBI primer set served for first-round RT-PCR of the TCR CDR3. TCRdb recomputed calls from the multiplex PCR reads with MiXCR, one row per CDR3 protein. This sample yields 340,000 or so distinct CDR3 sequences, of which roughly a fifth are seen a single time; 50% to 65% belongs to the top ten. The germline CDR1 and CDR2 sequences are KGHDR and SFDVKD. The CDR3 runs 14 residues. V was cut by 5 bases and J by 5 bases, with 12 bases left in between. The definition of stable Graves' hyperthyroidism was no ophthalmopathy progression within 18 months. These data come from a study of T cells in Graves' hyperthyroidism and ophthalmopathy. Study-wide results and caveats: The model's output predicted ophthalmopathy at a median of about 6.5 months prior to onset. Appearing also in blood were most of the thyroid clonotypes expanded above 0.001. In simple terms, a model built on 13 V-J features told ophthalmopathy apart from stable hyperthyroidism.

Sequenced input: blood. This chain connects TRBV24-1 to TRBJ1-5; maybe TRBD1 (6 bases). This TCR was recovered from a woman aged 45-65 years with Graves' hyperthyroidism. The CDR3 here is CATSGTGNYQPQHF. Here the CDR3 DNA reads TGTGCCACCAGTGGAACAGGGAATTATCAGCCCCAGCATTTT.